These T cell receptor beta chains were read from a single sample in a study of breast tumors, draining lymph nodes, adjacent tissues. Each CDR3 protein is one row after TCRdb ran MiXCR on the multiplex PCR reads. In the table there are some 120,000 distinct CDR3 sequences, about 20% of which are singletons. Input material: axillary lymph node tissue. The receptors shown here come from a female donor with breast cancer. Some clones in this sample may be carry-over from other donors' samples. Each CDR3 is given with its conserved first and last residue. A D gene is named only where the DNA matches it firmly. Only some rows state a clone size, as once, few, many or a class for expanded clones.

D	size	V	J	CDR3	DNA
TRBD2	many	TRBV5-6	TRBJ2-1	CASRAGTSGGYNEQFF	TGTGCCAGCAGGGCAGGGACTAGCGGGGGTTACAATGAGCAGTTCTTC
-	many	TRBV20-1	TRBJ1-6	CSARGAGSSYNSPLHF	TGCAGTGCTAGAGGGGCAGGCAGCTCCTATAATTCACCCCTCCACTTT
TRBD1	-	TRBV12-3/TRBV12-4	TRBJ2-7	CAGSDRAYEQYF	TGTGCCGGCAGTGACAGGGCCTACGAGCAGTACTTC
TRBD2	many	TRBV10-1	TRBJ2-1	CASSLTSGGNEQFF	TGCGCCAGCAGTTTAACTAGCGGGGGGAATGAGCAGTTCTTC
-	many	TRBV6-1	TRBJ2-5	CASSESQLGKTQYF	TGTGCCAGCAGCGAGTCGCAGTTGGGAAAGACCCAGTACTTC
-	many	TRBV9	TRBJ2-3	CASSVDPDTQYF	TGTGCCAGCAGCGTAGACCCCGATACGCAGTATTTT
-	many	TRBV5-1	TRBJ2-5	CASSLPGQETQYF	TGCGCCAGCAGCTTACCGGGCCAAGAGACCCAGTACTTC
-	many	TRBV20-1	TRBJ1-5	CSARKNQPQHF	TGCAGTGCTAGGAAGAATCAGCCCCAGCATTTT
-	many	TRBV12-3/TRBV12-4	TRBJ1-2	CASSLGMGYTF	TGTGCCAGCAGTTTAGGCATGGGCTACACCTTC
-	many	TRBV5-6	TRBJ2-7	CASSLGRQSYEQYF	TGTGCCAGCAGCTTGGGTCGGCAGTCCTACGAGCAGTACTTC
TRBD2	-	TRBV7-2	TRBJ2-7	CASSLPQRGGQDPYEQYF	TGTGCCAGCAGCCTCCCTCAGCGGGGGGGCCAAGACCCCTACGAGCAGTACTTC
-	-	TRBV7-6	TRBJ2-7	CASTLGGPTYEQYF	TGTGCCAGCACCTTAGGGGGGCCCACCTACGAGCAGTACTTC
TRBD2	many	TRBV7-9	TRBJ2-2	CASSPSGRAQTGELFF	TGTGCCAGCAGCCCTAGCGGGAGGGCCCAAACCGGGGAGCTGTTTTTT
-	many	TRBV7-6	TRBJ2-7	CASSLEARDYEQYF	TGTGCCAGCAGCTTAGAGGCCAGGGACTACGAGCAGTACTTC
-	many	TRBV7-9	TRBJ1-2	CASSRPIPYGYTF	TGTGCCAGCAGCCGACCCATCCCCTATGGCTACACCTTC